This paragraph reports one T cell receptor (beta chain). The specificity of this receptor is unknown. Base qualities are not provided; no much larger clone lies one nucleotide away. The library came from the immunoSEQ multiplex PCR assay. TCRdb holds this immuneACCESS table with in-frame rearrangements only. Some clones are missing; in checked studies, unresolved V genes explain under half, and the rest has no known cause. A total of about 380,000 clones appear in this sample, around 95% of them only once. Around 0.019% of the sample lies in the top ten. The source of the sample is a study of shared T cell receptors in the human thymus (dated by TCRdb to the early 2020s). Background for the entire study: The study investigated the way shared, self-reactive T-cell receptor alpha chains are produced in the human thymus.

The CDR3 sequence holds 15 residues, the cysteine and phenylalanine included. Only the CDR3 portion is preserved as DNA: 45 bases, with reading frame beginning at the first base. V is reduced by 1 base and J by 4 bases, leaving a spacing of 13 bases between them. The CDR1 and CDR2 encoded by the germline V gene are SGHVS and FNYEAQ. The chain was built from TRBV7-6 and TRBJ1-2; a tentative D match to TRBD1 spans 6 bases. This TCR derives from a human donor. The sequencing input was thymocytes. The CDR3 has the sequence CASSLGTETIYGYTF. The DNA sequence follows: TGTGCCAGCAGCTTAGGGACAGAAACTATCTATGGCTACACCTTC.